Shown below are 19 T cell receptor beta chains from a single sample sequenced in a study of cytomegalovirus exposure and HLA in healthy donors. Profiling relied on immunoSEQ multiplex PCR, and the TCRdb table lists in-frame clones only, not all of them. The data show 130,000 to 150,000 clones, approximately 86% seen once. Material: PBMCs. These receptors came from a woman between 18 and 29 years old in good health and CMV-seropositive.

The chain couples TRBV14 to TRBJ1-6, with D hard to call. This CDR3 has 13 residues. The germline V and J ends were trimmed by 4 bases and 6 bases, with 7 bases remaining between them. CDR1 is SGHDN, CDR2 FVKESK, per germline. The CDR3 bases are TGTGCCAGCAGCCCCTTCAGTAATTCACCCCTCCACTTT. It is translated as CASSPFSNSPLHF.

This clone came up a few times. The CDR3 DNA sequence: TGTGCCAGCAGCTTAGGGACTAGCAGATACAATGAGCAGTTCTTC. Translation: CASSLGTSRYNEQFF. The chain is built from TRBV7-9 and TRBJ2-1; 8 positions match TRBD2. Germline loops: CDR1 SEHNR, CDR2 FQNEAQ (reference sequence). The CDR3 extends over 15 amino acids. The ends lost 1 base at V and 4 bases at J; junction bases unmatched: 3. The complete variable domain, with remaining parts taken from reference TRBV7-9 and TRBJ2-1, reads DTGVSQNPRHKITKRGQNVTFRCDPISEHNRLYWYRQTLGQGPEFLTYFQNEAQLEKSRLLSDRFSAERPKGSFSTLEIQRTEQGDSAMYLCASSLGTSRYNEQFFGPGTRLTVL.

V and J are TRBV5-1 and TRBJ1-1; possibly TRBD1 for D (5 bases). The CDR3 runs 15 residues. Trimming took 0 bases from V and 5 from J, leaving 14 bases between them. Per the germline V gene, CDR1 is SGHRS and CDR2 is YFSETQ. This CDR3 reads CASSLALGRGTEAFF. Here the CDR3 DNA reads TGCGCCAGCAGCTTGGCACTGGGCCGGGGGACTGAAGCTTTCTTT.

This rearrangement joins TRBV27 to TRBJ2-7, with D maybe TRBD2 (6 bases). Germline lookup yields CDR1 MNHEY and CDR2 SMNVEV (reference sequence). The CDR3 covers 15 residues. V lost 2 bases to trimming and J lost 1 base, with 12 bases between them. The CDR3, as DNA: TGTGCCAGCAGTTTAGGCCGGGGGATTTCCTACGAGCAGTACTTC. This codes for CASSLGRGISYEQYF.

This clone was seen only a few times. This chain joins TRBV2 and TRBJ1-2; 8 nucleotides agree with TRBD1. The trim removed 2 bases at V and 8 bases at J, leaving 7 bases unmatched. The germline V gene has CDR1 SNHLY and CDR2 FYNNEI. This CDR3 comprises 14 residues. CDR3 region: CASSEWGTGSGYTF. The CDR3 bases are TGTGCCAGCAGTGAATGGGGGACAGGCTCCGGCTACACCTTC.

The rearrangement uses TRBV19 and TRBJ1-5; 7 bases align to TRBD1. This CDR3 has 17 amino acids. The V gene's germline CDR1 is LNHDA and CDR2 SQIVND (reference sequence). V dropped 2 bases and J dropped 3; count of bases not matched to a gene: 10. This CDR3 reads CASSIYRQGRTNQPQHF. Written as DNA, the CDR3 is TGTGCCAGTAGTATATACCGACAGGGTAGAACCAATCAGCCCCAGCATTTT.

In this sample, this clone turned up a few times. The gene calls are TRBV28 and TRBJ1-6; 9 nucleotides agree with TRBD1. Germline V gene sequence: CDR1 MDHEN, CDR2 SYDVKM. The trim removed 9 bases at V and 7 bases at J, leaving 16 bases unmatched. The CDR3 runs to 17 residues. The CDR3 loop reads CASRSPGQGFWNSPLHF. The CDR3 region has the DNA TGTGCCAGTAGATCACCGGGACAGGGTTTTTGGAATTCACCCCTCCACTTT.

The chain carries TRBV2 and TRBJ2-1; no clear D. Per the germline V gene, CDR1 is SNHLY and CDR2 is FYNNEI. V gave up 3 bases and J gave up 9 bases, with 9 bases separating them. CDR3 length: 12 amino acids. In nucleotides, the CDR3 is TGTGCCAGCAGTGATGCGGCGAGTGAGCAGTTCTTC. Its translation is CASSDAASEQFF.

V usage is TRBV5-1 and J usage is TRBJ2-5; TRBD2 aligns across 10 bases. Germline V gene lookup returns CDR1 SGHRS and CDR2 YFSETQ. The CDR3 is 15 residues long. The junction had 6 bases not matched to a gene; V was cut back by 4 bases and J by 3 bases. This CDR3 is CASSLTGTSEETQYF. Written as DNA, the CDR3 is TGCGCCAGCAGCCTGACTGGGACTAGCGAAGAGACCCAGTACTTC.

The chain carries TRBV27 and TRBJ1-5, with D perhaps matching TRBD1 (5 bases). Deletions cut 6 bases from V and 2 bases from J, with 14 bases between. The germline CDR1 and CDR2 sequences are MNHEY and SMNVEV (reference sequence). The CDR3 consists of 15 residues. The CDR3 protein is CASSPGGGGNQPQHF. The CDR3 nucleotides are TGTGCCAGCAGCCCCGGGGGTGGGGGCAATCAGCCCCAGCATTTT.

CDR3 residues: CASSPPMSSPYEQYF. The CDR3 DNA reads as TGTGCCAGCTCACCACCGATGAGCTCTCCCTACGAGCAGTACTTC. The V and J genes are TRBV18 and TRBJ2-7; D remains ambiguous. Trimming pared 0 bases from V and 2 bases from J, leaving 11 bases between. The germline CDR1 and CDR2 sequences are KGHSH and LQKENI. This CDR3 is 15 amino acids long.

The J gene is TRBJ1-5, the V gene TRBV19, with TRBD1 identical over 10 bases. CDR1 is LNHDA, CDR2 SQIVND, per germline (reference sequence). The ends lost 8 bases at V and 6 bases at J; junction bases unmatched: 4. This CDR3 is built from 13 residues. The CDR3 sequence is CASRDRGGQPQHF. CDR3 DNA: TGTGCCAGTCGGGACAGGGGCGGTCAGCCCCAGCATTTT. Using reference TRBV19 and TRBJ1-5 for the parts outside the CDR3, the full variable domain is DGGITQSPKYLFRKEGQNVTLSCEQNLNHDAMYWYRQDPGQGLRLIYYSQIVNDFQKGDIAEGYSVSREKKESFPLTVTSAQKNPTAFYLCASRDRGGQPQHFGDGTRLSIL.

The genes are TRBV18 and TRBJ2-7; weak D call: TRBD1 (5 bases). V was clipped by 2 bases and J by 1 base, with 6 bases between them. The CDR3 consists of 13 residues. The germline CDR1 and CDR2 sequences are KGHSH and LQKENI. The CDR3 loop is CASSPDSSYEQYF. The CDR3 region has the DNA TGTGCCAGCTCACCAGACAGTTCCTACGAGCAGTACTTC.

As regards this clone: The same CDR3 also results from other DNA sequences found in this sample. This chain joins TRBV7-9 and TRBJ1-5; 7 positions match TRBD1. In germline, CDR1 is SEHNR, CDR2 FQNEAQ (reference sequence). V trimming: 6 bases; J trimming: 2 bases; junction bases outside the gene matches: 4. The CDR3 covers 14 residues. In DNA, the CDR3 is TGTGCCAGCAGTTCTGGACAGGGCAATCAGCCCCAGCATTTT. Translating gives CASSSGQGNQPQHF.

The V gene is TRBV4-1, the J gene TRBJ1-1, with D possibly matching TRBD1 (5 bases). CDR3 length equals 18 residues. V gave up 0 bases and J gave up 2 bases, with 19 bases separating them. Germline V gene sequence: CDR1 MGHRA, CDR2 YSYEKL. The DNA of the CDR3 is TGCGCCAGCAGCCAAGATGTGGGGCGTTCGGCCATTAACACTGAAGCTTTCTTT. This sequence encodes CASSQDVGRSAINTEAFF.

This clone has only a few counts. The V call is TRBV29-1, the J call TRBJ1-2, with D unresolved. This CDR3 is 11 amino acids long. Germline V CDR1 and CDR2: SQVTM, ANQGSEA. The germline V and J ends were trimmed by 5 bases and 4 bases, with 8 bases remaining between them. The CDR3 loop reads CSVTASYGYTF. The DNA for the CDR3 is TGCAGCGTTACAGCAAGCTATGGCTACACCTTC.

This clone has more than one count but fewer than ten. Distinct nucleotide sequences in the sample also encode this CDR3. The rearrangement joins TRBV11-2 to TRBJ2-7; possible D gene TRBD2, 5 bases. This CDR3 has 13 residues. CDR1 is SGHAT and CDR2 is FQNNGV in the germline V gene. Trimming cost V 4 bases and J 0 bases, with 7 bases left between them. The CDR3 coding sequence is TGTGCCAGCAGCTCCGGACTCTCCTACGAGCAGTACTTC. Protein sequence: CASSSGLSYEQYF.

The chain combines TRBV28 with TRBJ2-2; D unresolved. Germline values: CDR1 MDHEN, CDR2 SYDVKM. The CDR3 contains 11 residues. V was cut by 5 bases and J by 7 bases, with 5 bases left in between. This CDR3 is CASSPGGELFF. CDR3 nucleotide sequence: TGTGCCAGCAGTCCAGGCGGGGAGCTGTTTTTT.

This clone was observed at least ten times. The chain has TRBV5-6 and TRBJ2-7; 9 nucleotides agree with TRBD1. The junction had 12 bases not matched to a gene; V was cut back by 3 bases and J by 5 bases. Germline V CDR1 and CDR2: SGHDT, YYEEEE. The CDR3 runs 16 residues. CDR3: CASSSLRTGERNEQYF. CDR3 nucleotides: TGTGCCAGCAGCTCCCTCCGGACAGGGGAAAGGAACGAGCAGTACTTC.